This TCR beta chain was observed in a study of T cell clones after liver transplantation. Study details: Tolerance: complete withdrawal held at least one year, liver enzymes staying within twice normal. Study findings and constraints: Graft donor-reactive T cells possibly entered the graft instead of undergoing deletion. These preliminary findings come from unstandardized post-transplant sampling times.

Note on this clone: Its antigen is unknown.

TCRdb keeps only in-frame clones here, not all; method: immunoSEQ multiplex PCR. The repertoire consists of around 19,000 clones, with 88% occurring once and the leading ten covering 10% to 15%. Unstimulated PBMCs were sorted into CD3+CD4+ and CD3+CD8+ populations. CDR1 and CDR2 (germline): SGHDT, YYEEEE. The CDR3 consists of 15 residues. V lost 3 bases to trimming and J lost 8 bases; unmatched junction nucleotides: 8. This receptor was obtained from a human donor who received a liver transplant. This chain links TRBV5-6 with TRBJ1-4, with 9 bases matching TRBD1. The sample consisted of CD8+ T cells from blood, taken before liver transplant. CDR3 sequence: CASSSGTGIGEKLFF. CDR3 coding DNA: TGTGCCAGCAGCTCCGGGACAGGGATTGGGGAAAAACTGTTTTTT.